Below, 19 T cell receptor beta chains from the same sample are listed, as sequenced in a study of T cells after yellow fever vaccination. TCRdb redid the calling of the 5' RACE reads with MiXCR, one entry per CDR3 protein. The repertoire has some 300,000 distinct CDR3 sequences, around 8.6% of them found once; the top ten carry 3% to 3.5%. Sequencing was performed on CD4+ T cells sorted from PBMCs, taken 5 days after the yellow fever booster vaccination. The receptors derive from a man between 18 and 35 years old who received the YFV17D yellow fever vaccine.

This clonotype was found many times. V usage is TRBV5-6 and J usage is TRBJ2-2; tentative D call: TRBD1 (5 bases). This CDR3 is built from 16 residues. CDR1 is SGHDT and CDR2 is YYEEEE in the germline V gene. The V end lost 2 bases, the J end lost 0 bases, and 11 bases lay between the germline ends. The CDR3 here is CASSFPPGTNTGELFF. CDR3 bases: TGTGCCAGCAGCTTTCCTCCAGGGACGAACACCGGGGAGCTGTTTTTT.

This rearrangement joins TRBV7-2 to TRBJ2-7; 12 bases are a match to TRBD2. Trimming at V came to 8 bases and at J to 2 bases, leaving 16 bases not matched to a gene. Per germline, CDR1 SGHTA and CDR2 FQGNSA. The CDR3 runs to 18 residues. The CDR3 DNA reads as TGTGCCAGCGGAAAGACAGACCTCGGACTAGCGGGGACCTACGAGCAGTACTTC. Residues: CASGKTDLGLAGTYEQYF.

This clonotype turned up a few times. This chain uses TRBV7-2 with TRBJ2-2, with 7 bases identical to TRBD1. The CDR3 loop spans 12 amino acids. The J segment lost 14 bases and the V segment lost 7 bases, leaving 10 bases of the junction unmatched. The V gene's germline CDR1 is SGHTA and CDR2 FQGNSA. The CDR3 DNA reads TGTGCCAGCACTCCCCAAAGGGGGCGCCTGTTTTTT. Protein: CASTPQRGRLFF.

The gene calls are TRBV6-5 and TRBJ2-3, with 14 nucleotides matching TRBD2. The CDR3 contains 16 residues. Germline CDR1 reads MNHEY; CDR2 reads SVGAGI. Trimming took 6 bases from V and 2 from J; bases not matched to a gene: 4. This CDR3 reads CASRWGLAGDTDTQYF. DNA for the CDR3: TGTGCCAGCAGATGGGGACTAGCGGGGGACACAGATACGCAGTATTTT.

In this sample, this clonotype turned up a few times. This sequence joins TRBV4-1 and TRBJ2-2; 10 nucleotides match TRBD2. This CDR3 is 17 amino acids long. CDR1 MGHRA and CDR2 YSYEKL come from the germline V gene. Trimming took 3 bases from V and 3 from J; bases not matched to a gene: 7. The CDR3 bases are TGCGCCAGCAGCCAGAGAGGACTAGCGGCTTACACCGGGGAGCTGTTTTTT. Residues: CASSQRGLAAYTGELFF.

V and J are TRBV7-2 and TRBJ2-5, with TRBD2 as a possible D gene (6 bases). The CDR3 contains 14 residues. V shed 4 bases and J shed 1 base, with 10 bases lying between them. Germline CDR1 reads SGHTA; CDR2 reads FQGNSA. The CDR3 loop is CASSYRRAQETQYF. Written as DNA, the CDR3 is TGTGCCAGCAGCTACAGGAGGGCCCAAGAGACCCAGTACTTC.

This clonotype was recorded at least ten times. The chain combines TRBV10-3 with TRBJ2-3; 8 bases are shared with TRBD2. V shed 6 bases, J shed 6 bases, and the junction held 11 bases outside the gene matches. CDR1 is ENHRY and CDR2 is SYGVKD in the germline V gene. There are 15 residues in the CDR3. CDR3 bases: TGTGCCATCAGATTAGCGGGGTCTTTTCGGGATACGCAGTATTTT. Protein product: CAIRLAGSFRDTQYF.

This clonotype has just a few counts. The V call is TRBV7-2, the J call TRBJ2-7, with 12 bases aligning to TRBD2. V lost 4 bases and J lost 2; bases outside the gene matches: 12. The CDR3 totals 18 residues. Germline-derived CDR1 and CDR2 are SGHTA and FQGNSA. The CDR3 sequence is CASSSPSSGGVAAYEQYF. The CDR3 nucleotides read TGTGCCAGCAGCTCCCCGTCTAGCGGGGGGGTTGCCGCCTACGAGCAGTACTTC. The variable domain in full, with the rest retrieved from reference TRBV7-2 and TRBJ2-7, is GAGVSQSPSNKVTEKGKDVELRCDPISGHTALYWYRQSLGQGLEFLIYFQGNSAPDKSGLPSDRFSAERTGGSVSTLTIQRTQQEDSAVYLCASSSPSSGGVAAYEQYFGPGTRLTVT.

The chain is built from TRBV4-2 and TRBJ1-2; 9 positions agree with TRBD1. Germline CDR1 reads LGHNA; CDR2 reads YNFKEQ. The CDR3 extends over 15 amino acids. With 0 bases clipped from V and 6 bases from J, the junction kept 5 bases outside the gene matches. CDR3 region: CASSQEGQGRDGYTF. CDR3 sequence (DNA): TGTGCCAGCAGCCAAGAAGGACAGGGGAGGGATGGCTACACCTTC.

A few counts support this clonotype. The chain recombines TRBV20-1 with TRBJ2-5; 10 nucleotides match TRBD1. V shed 6 bases and J 5 bases; nucleotides not matched to a gene: 3. The CDR3 loop spans 12 amino acids. Germline assignment: CDR1 DFQATT and CDR2 SNEGSKA (reference sequence). The CDR3 nucleotides read TGCAGTGCCCTGGACAGGGGGGAGACCCAGTACTTC. Translating gives CSALDRGETQYF.

This rearrangement joins TRBV5-1 to TRBJ2-3; tentative D call: TRBD2 (5 bases). The CDR3 covers 13 residues. V was cut by 5 bases and J by 0 bases, with 7 bases left in between. CDR1 and CDR2 from the germline V gene are SGHRS and YFSETQ. The CDR3 is CASREGSTDTQYF. The CDR3 nucleotides are TGCGCCAGCAGAGAGGGAAGCACAGATACGCAGTATTTT.

Only a few counts were recorded for this clonotype. J is TRBJ1-6 and V is TRBV7-2, with TRBD1 as a possible D gene (5 bases). Germline lookup yields CDR1 SGHTA and CDR2 FQGNSA. V was cut by 1 base and J by 9 bases, with 16 bases left in between. The CDR3 sequence is 16 residues long. CDR3 sequence (DNA): TGTGCCAGCAGCTTAGACGGACGGGGCTCGGGTTCACCCCTCCACTTT. Translating it yields CASSLDGRGSGSPLHF.

This clonotype was counted a few times. The chain recombines TRBV6-6 with TRBJ2-3; TRBD1 matches at 9 bases. The germline V gene has CDR1 MNHNY and CDR2 SVGAGI (reference sequence). V lost 5 bases and J lost 14; bases outside the gene matches: 5. This CDR3 is 11 amino acids long. The CDR3 nucleotides read TGTGCCAGCAGTAAACAGGGGGCCGGGTATTTT. The encoded protein is CASSKQGAGYF.

The table lists this clonotype with a few counts. The chain combines TRBV6-5 with TRBJ1-2; D is possibly TRBD1 (5 bases). The germline V gene has CDR1 MNHEY and CDR2 SVGAGI. There are 17 residues in the CDR3. With 0 bases removed from V and 4 bases from J, the gap between germline ends came to 18 bases. The CDR3 nucleotides are TGTGCCAGCAGTTACTCGGGGCAGAGTGCGGGATTCTATGGCTACACCTTC. It translates to CASSYSGQSAGFYGYTF.

In its sample, this clonotype was seen once. J is TRBJ2-7 and V is TRBV2; D ambiguous. Per germline, CDR1 SNHLY and CDR2 FYNNEI. Trimming removed 1 base from V and 9 bases from J, with 10 bases in between. The CDR3 extends over 12 amino acids. CDR3 in amino acids: CASSEDQNRQYF. The CDR3 nucleotides read TGTGCCAGCAGTGAAGACCAGAACAGGCAGTACTTC. The full variable domain, in which reference TRBV2 and TRBJ2-7 provide the parts outside the CDR3, is EPEVTQTPSHQVTQMGQEVILRCVPISNHLYFYWYRQILGQKVEFLVSFYNNEISEKSEIFDDQFSVERPDGSNFTLKIRSTKLEDSAMYFCASSEDQNRQYFGPGTRLTVT.

This clonotype was found a few times. J is TRBJ1-2 and V is TRBV7-2; possibly TRBD1 for D (6 bases). The germline CDR1 and CDR2 sequences are SGHTA and FQGNSA. The CDR3 has 13 residues. V dropped 2 bases and J dropped 6 bases, with 10 bases sitting between them. The CDR3 DNA follows: TGTGCCAGCAGCTTAAGAGGGGGGGATGGCTACACCTTC. The encoded protein is CASSLRGGDGYTF.

This clonotype was found a few times. V is TRBV2 and J is TRBJ2-1; possible D gene TRBD2, 5 bases. The CDR3 consists of 14 residues. CDR1 SNHLY and CDR2 FYNNEI come from the germline V gene. Trimming took off 6 bases at V and 10 bases at J, with 19 bases between the two ends. CDR3 loop: CASRPSDSRGEQFF. CDR3 in DNA: TGTGCCAGCAGGCCGTCGGACTCCCGCGGGGAGCAGTTCTTC. Using reference TRBV2 and TRBJ2-1 for the parts outside the CDR3, the full variable domain is EPEVTQTPSHQVTQMGQEVILRCVPISNHLYFYWYRQILGQKVEFLVSFYNNEISEKSEIFDDQFSVERPDGSNFTLKIRSTKLEDSAMYFCASRPSDSRGEQFFGPGTRLTVL.

The chain joins TRBV7-2 to TRBJ2-7, with 9 bases lining up with TRBD1. CDR1 and CDR2 (germline): SGHTA, FQGNSA. The CDR3 runs to 15 residues. V dropped 1 base and J dropped 5; count of bases not matched to a gene: 6. CDR3 in DNA: TGTGCCAGCAGCTTAGGGGACAGGGCAAGGCACGAGCAGTACTTC. Translated: CASSLGDRARHEQYF.

This clonotype has just a few counts. In DNA, the CDR3 is TGCAGTGCTGCGACTAGCGGGGGCACAGATACGCAGTATTTT. Translating gives CSAATSGGTDTQYF. V usage is TRBV20-1 and J usage is TRBJ2-3, with 11 nucleotides matching TRBD2. Germline V lookup: CDR1 DFQATT, CDR2 SNEGSKA (reference sequence). The CDR3 loop spans 14 amino acids. V lost 5 bases, J lost 1 base, and 2 bases stayed unmatched.